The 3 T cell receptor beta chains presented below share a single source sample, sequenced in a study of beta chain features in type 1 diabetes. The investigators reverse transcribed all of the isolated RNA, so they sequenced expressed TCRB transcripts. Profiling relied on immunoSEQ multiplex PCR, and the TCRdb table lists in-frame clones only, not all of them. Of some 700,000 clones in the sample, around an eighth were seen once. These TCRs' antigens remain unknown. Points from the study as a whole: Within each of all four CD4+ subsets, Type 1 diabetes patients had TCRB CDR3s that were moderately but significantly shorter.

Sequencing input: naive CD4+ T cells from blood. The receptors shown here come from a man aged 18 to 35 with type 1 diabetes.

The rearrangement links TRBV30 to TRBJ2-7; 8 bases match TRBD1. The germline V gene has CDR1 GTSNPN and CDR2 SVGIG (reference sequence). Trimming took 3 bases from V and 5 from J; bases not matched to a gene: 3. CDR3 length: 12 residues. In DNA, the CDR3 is TGTGCCTGGAGCACAGGGGGAAACGAGCAGTACTTC. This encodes CAWSTGGNEQYF.

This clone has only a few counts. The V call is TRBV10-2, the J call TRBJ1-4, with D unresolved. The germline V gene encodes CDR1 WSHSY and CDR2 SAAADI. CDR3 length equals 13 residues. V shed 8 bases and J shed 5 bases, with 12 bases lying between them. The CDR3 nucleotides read TGCGCCAGCCTACGGACGAGGAATGAAAAACTGTTTTTT. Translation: CASLRTRNEKLFF.

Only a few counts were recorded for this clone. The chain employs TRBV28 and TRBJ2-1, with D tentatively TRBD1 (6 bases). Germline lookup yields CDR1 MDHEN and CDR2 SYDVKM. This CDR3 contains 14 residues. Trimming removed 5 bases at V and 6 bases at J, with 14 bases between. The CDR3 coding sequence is TGTGCCAGCAGTGTGACAAGGACAGTCAATGAGCAGTTCTTC. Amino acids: CASSVTRTVNEQFF.